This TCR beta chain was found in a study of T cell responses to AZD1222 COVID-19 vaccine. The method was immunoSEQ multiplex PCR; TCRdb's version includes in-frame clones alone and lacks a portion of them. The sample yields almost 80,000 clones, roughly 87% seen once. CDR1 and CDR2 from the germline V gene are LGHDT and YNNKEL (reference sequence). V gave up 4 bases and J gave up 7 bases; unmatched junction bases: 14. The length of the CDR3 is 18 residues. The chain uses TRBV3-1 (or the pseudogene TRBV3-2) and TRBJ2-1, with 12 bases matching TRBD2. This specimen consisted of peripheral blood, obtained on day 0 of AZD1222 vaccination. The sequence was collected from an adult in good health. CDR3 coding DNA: TGTGCCAGCAGCCCCGAGGGGGCTAGCGGGAGGGCGGGGAATGAGCAGTTCTTC. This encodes CASSPEGASGRAGNEQFF.